What follows describes a single T cell receptor beta chain. The germline gives CDR1 GTSNPN, CDR2 SVGIG (reference sequence). The CDR3 consists of 14 residues. Trimming at V came to 0 bases and at J to 5 bases, leaving 7 bases not matched to a gene. Generated by immunoSEQ multiplex PCR, the TCRdb table keeps only in-frame clones and is missing some. This sample has 78,000 or so clones, with roughly 92% found just once. This specimen comes from a study of OX40 agonist ivuxolimab in advanced cancers. This receptor was identified in an adult with an advanced solid tumor such as melanoma, head and neck, liver or kidney cancer. Specimen: CD4+ or CD8+ T cells sorted from blood, collected in a trial of the OX40 agonist ivuxolimab. The chain carries TRBV30 and TRBJ2-7; 7 bases are a match to TRBD2. The CDR3: CAWSVRGRFHEQYF. For the CDR3, the DNA is TGTGCCTGGAGTGTCCGCGGGAGATTCCACGAGCAGTACTTC.